One sample yielded the 3 T cell receptor beta chains listed below, sequenced in a study of Graves' ophthalmopathy and Graves' hyperthyroidism. Amplification of the TCR beta CDR3 regions used RNA transcripts (as template). HTBI-primed first-round RT-PCR preceded second-round multiplex PCR. TCRdb re-called the multiplex PCR reads through MiXCR, storing one row per CDR3 protein. The sample comprises about 700,000 distinct CDR3 sequences, more than 40% of which are singletons, and around 3.3% rests with the top ten. The sequenced sample was peripheral blood. These receptors came from an adult man with Graves' ophthalmopathy.

The chain joins TRBV25-1 to TRBJ1-3; D gene uncertain. CDR1 and CDR2 from the germline V gene are MGHDK and SYGVNS. There are 13 residues in the CDR3. The V gene lost 4 bases and the J gene lost 2 bases, with 6 bases spanning the gap. CDR3 DNA sequence: TGTGCCAGCAGTGGGAGGACTGGAAACACCATATATTTT. Translated, it gives CASSGRTGNTIYF. Full variable domain (outside the CDR3, taken from reference TRBV25-1 and TRBJ1-3): EADIYQTPRYLVIGTGKKITLECSQTMGHDKMYWYQQDPGMELHLIHYSYGVNSTEKGDLSSESTVSRIRTEHFPLTLESARPSHTSQYLCASSGRTGNTIYFGEGSWLTVV.

At least ten counts were recorded for this clonotype. This chain links TRBV9 with TRBJ2-7, with a possible D match to TRBD2 (6 bases). The CDR3 totals 14 residues. CDR1 is SGDLS and CDR2 is YYNGEE in the germline V gene. Trimming took 0 bases from V and 5 from J, leaving 12 bases between them. DNA of the CDR3: TGTGCCAGCAGCGTAGCCCGGTGGGGGGACGAGCAGTACTTC. Translated, it gives CASSVARWGDEQYF.

There are a few counts of this clonotype. The V gene is TRBV4-1, the J gene TRBJ1-1, with TRBD1 matching over 8 bases. The CDR3 has 14 residues. Trimming took 6 bases from V and 1 from J; bases not matched to a gene: 4. Germline V gene lookup returns CDR1 MGHRA and CDR2 YSYEKL. CDR3 amino acids: CASRHRGGNTEAFF. DNA for the CDR3: TGCGCCAGCAGACACAGGGGGGGGAACACTGAAGCTTTCTTT.